This T cell receptor (beta chain) was identified in a study of control samples from healthy donors and cancer patients. V gave up 1 base and J gave up 7 bases, with 11 bases separating them. Germline V gene data show CDR1 as SEHNR and CDR2 as FQNEAQ (reference sequence). This CDR3 comprises 14 residues. Sequencing was performed with immunoSEQ multiplex PCR; in TCRdb, only in-frame clones are kept and a portion is missing. Of some 49,000 clones in the sample, more than 90% were seen once. The sample comprised PBMCs. This clonotype originated in a man between 25 and 39 years old with colorectal cancer. The chain recombines TRBV7-9 with TRBJ1-5; D call uncertain. The CDR3 nucleotides read TGTGCCAGCAGCTTAGGGTCATCCGAACAGCCCCAGCATTTT. This sequence encodes CASSLGSSEQPQHF. The entire variable domain, with the rest obtained from reference TRBV7-9 and TRBJ1-5, is as follows: DTGVSQNPRHKITKRGQNVTFRCDPISEHNRLYWYRQTLGQGPEFLTYFQNEAQLEKSRLLSDRFSAERPKGSFSTLEIQRTEQGDSAMYLCASSLGSSEQPQHFGDGTRLSIL.